This T cell receptor (beta chain) is from a study of CD8 T cells in ankylosing spondylitis. At least ten counts were recorded for this clonotype. The antigen remains undetermined. Regarding the study as a whole: It was reported that disease-linked clones were significantly enriched in matched ankylosing spondylitis synovial fluid. Roughly eight highly homologous variants formed a TCR beta motif that appeared characteristic of ankylosing spondylitis blood.

Germline CDR1 is MGHDK and CDR2 is SYGVNS. The V and J ends lost 3 bases and 5 bases respectively, with 16 bases between them. The CDR3 covers 16 residues. Each CDR3 protein is one row after TCRdb ran MiXCR on the 5' RACE reads. This sample has about 160,000 distinct CDR3 sequences, with approximately 20% found just once. The sample was blood, either unsorted or a sorted T cell fraction (not recorded which). J is TRBJ2-2 and V is TRBV25-1, with D possibly being TRBD1 (6 bases). The clonotype comes from a male donor with ankylosing spondylitis or in good health (not recorded which). CDR3 amino acids: CASSDSTGKGTGELFF. DNA of the CDR3: TGTGCCAGCAGTGACAGCACAGGGAAAGGAACCGGGGAGCTGTTTTTT.